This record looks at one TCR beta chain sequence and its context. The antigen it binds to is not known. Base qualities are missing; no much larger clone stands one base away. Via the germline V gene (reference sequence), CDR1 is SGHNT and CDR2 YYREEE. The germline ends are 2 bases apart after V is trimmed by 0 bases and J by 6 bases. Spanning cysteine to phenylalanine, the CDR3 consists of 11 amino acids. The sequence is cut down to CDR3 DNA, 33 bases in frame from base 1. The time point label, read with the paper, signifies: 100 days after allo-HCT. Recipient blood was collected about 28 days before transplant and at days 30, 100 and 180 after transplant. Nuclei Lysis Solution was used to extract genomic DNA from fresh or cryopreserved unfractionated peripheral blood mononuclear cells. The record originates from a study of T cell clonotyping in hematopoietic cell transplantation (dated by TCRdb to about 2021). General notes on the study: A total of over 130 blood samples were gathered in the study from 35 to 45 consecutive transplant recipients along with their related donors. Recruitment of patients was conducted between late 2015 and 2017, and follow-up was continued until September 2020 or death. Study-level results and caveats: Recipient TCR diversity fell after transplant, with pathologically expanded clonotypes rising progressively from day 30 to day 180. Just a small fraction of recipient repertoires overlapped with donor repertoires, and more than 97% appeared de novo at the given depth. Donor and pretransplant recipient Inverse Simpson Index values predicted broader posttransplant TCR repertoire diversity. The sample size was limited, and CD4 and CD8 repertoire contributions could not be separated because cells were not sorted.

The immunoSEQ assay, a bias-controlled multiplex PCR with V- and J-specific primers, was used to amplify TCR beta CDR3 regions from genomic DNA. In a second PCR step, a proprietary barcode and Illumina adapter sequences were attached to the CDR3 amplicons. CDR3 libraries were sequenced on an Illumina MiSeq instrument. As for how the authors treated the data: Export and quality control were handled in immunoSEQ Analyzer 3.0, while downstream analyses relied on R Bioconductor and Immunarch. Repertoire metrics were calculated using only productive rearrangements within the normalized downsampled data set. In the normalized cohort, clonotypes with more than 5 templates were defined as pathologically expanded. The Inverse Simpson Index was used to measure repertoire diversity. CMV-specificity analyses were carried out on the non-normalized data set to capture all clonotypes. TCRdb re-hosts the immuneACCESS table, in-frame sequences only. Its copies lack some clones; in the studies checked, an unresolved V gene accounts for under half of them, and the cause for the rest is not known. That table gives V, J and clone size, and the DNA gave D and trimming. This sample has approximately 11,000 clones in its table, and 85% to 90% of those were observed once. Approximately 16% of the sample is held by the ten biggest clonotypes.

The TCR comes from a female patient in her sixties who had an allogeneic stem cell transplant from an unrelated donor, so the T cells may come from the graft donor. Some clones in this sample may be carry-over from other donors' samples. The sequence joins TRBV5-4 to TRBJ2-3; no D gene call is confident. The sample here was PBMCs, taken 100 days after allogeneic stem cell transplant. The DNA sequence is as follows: TGTGCCAGCAGCTTGGGGGATACGCAGTATTTT. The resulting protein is CASSLGDTQYF.